This TCR beta chain was observed in a study of OX40 agonist ivuxolimab in advanced cancers. The V end was cut by 5 bases, the J end by 5 bases, with 16 bases between. The CDR3 has 15 residues. The V gene's germline CDR1 is MNHEY and CDR2 SMNVEV (reference sequence). The repertoire was sequenced with immunoSEQ multiplex PCR; TCRdb's copy has only in-frame clones and lacks some. The top ten clones hold approximately 0.16% of a sample with about 100,000 clones, 89% of them seen once. The TCR comes from an adult with an advanced solid tumor such as melanoma, head and neck, liver or kidney cancer. The sequencing here drew on CD4+ or CD8+ T cells sorted from blood, taken in a trial of the OX40 agonist ivuxolimab. The V and J genes are TRBV27 and TRBJ2-1; D is perhaps TRBD2 (7 bases). As DNA, the CDR3 is TGTGCCAGCAGTATCATGGGGGGGCGGCACAATGAGCAGTTCTTC. Translation: CASSIMGGRHNEQFF.